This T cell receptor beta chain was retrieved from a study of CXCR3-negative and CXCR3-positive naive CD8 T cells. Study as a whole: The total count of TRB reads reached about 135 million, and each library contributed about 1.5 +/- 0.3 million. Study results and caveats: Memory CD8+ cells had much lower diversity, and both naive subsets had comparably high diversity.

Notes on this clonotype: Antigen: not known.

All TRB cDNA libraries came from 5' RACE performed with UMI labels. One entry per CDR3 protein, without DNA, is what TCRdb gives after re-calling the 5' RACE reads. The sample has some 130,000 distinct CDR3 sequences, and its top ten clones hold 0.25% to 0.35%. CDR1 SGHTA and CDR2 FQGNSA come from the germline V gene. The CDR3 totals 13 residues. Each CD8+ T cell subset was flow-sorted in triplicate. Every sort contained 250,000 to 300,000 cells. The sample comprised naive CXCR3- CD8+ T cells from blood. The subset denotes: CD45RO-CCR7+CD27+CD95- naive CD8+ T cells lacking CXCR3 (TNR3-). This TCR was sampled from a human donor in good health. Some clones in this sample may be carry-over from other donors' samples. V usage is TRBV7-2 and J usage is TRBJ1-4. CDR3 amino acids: CASSFSRDEKLFF.